The entry below describes one T cell receptor beta chain. Its antigen remains unknown. This CDR3 is built from 14 residues. Germline trimming cut 4 bases from V and 11 bases from J; bases unmatched to any gene: 11. The data derive from a study of post-analysis software for immune sequencing data. Study-level background: The disease courses spanned relapsing-remitting, secondary progressive and progressive-relapsing forms of multiple sclerosis. The study's findings and limits: Patients used roughly five TRBV segments, including TRBV5-6, TRBV5-1 and TRBV20-1, more often than controls. Comparison with controls showed significantly lower normalized Chao1 diversity in multiple sclerosis patients.

The authors incorporated unique molecular identifiers into the TCR beta cDNA libraries. Using its own MiXCR run on the PCR reads, TCRdb lists one record per CDR3 protein. The sample lists hundreds of thousands of distinct CDR3 sequences; roughly 30% were seen once. The chain combines TRBV12-3 or TRBV12-4 with TRBJ2-5; TRBD2 agrees at 9 bases. This TCR was sampled from a girl aged 10-17 years with multiple sclerosis. Material: blood. This chain's CDR3 is CASSSASGMWEQYF. CDR3 nucleotides: TGTGCCAGCAGTTCGGCTAGCGGGATGTGGGAGCAGTACTTC.